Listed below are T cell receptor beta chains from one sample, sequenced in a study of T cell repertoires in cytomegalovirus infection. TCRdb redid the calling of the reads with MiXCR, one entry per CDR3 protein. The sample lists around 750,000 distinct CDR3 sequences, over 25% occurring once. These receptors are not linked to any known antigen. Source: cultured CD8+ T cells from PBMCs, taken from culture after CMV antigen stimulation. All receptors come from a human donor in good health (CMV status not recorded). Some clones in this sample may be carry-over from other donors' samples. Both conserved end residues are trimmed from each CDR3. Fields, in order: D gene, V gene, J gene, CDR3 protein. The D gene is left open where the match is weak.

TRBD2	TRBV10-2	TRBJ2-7	ASRETSGPAYEQY
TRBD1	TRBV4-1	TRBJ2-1	ASSHLTGGRNEQF
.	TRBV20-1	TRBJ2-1	SATPSTVWNEQF
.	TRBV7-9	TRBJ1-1	ASSVLQGLNTEAF
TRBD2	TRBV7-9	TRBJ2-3	ASSPPETSGGDTQY
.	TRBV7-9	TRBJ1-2	ASSDDLRPNYGYT
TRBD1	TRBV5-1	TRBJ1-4	ASSLATGALGEKLF
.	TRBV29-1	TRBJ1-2	SVGVDPLYGYT
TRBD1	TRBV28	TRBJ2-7	ASSLSGTGEYEQY
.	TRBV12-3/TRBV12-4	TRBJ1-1	ASNHNTEAF
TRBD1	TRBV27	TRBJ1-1	ASRDRGSTEAF
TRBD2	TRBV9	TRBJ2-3	ASSVGLAATDTQY
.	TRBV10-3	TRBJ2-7	AIRTGLDSYEQY
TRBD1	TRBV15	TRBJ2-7	ATSTTLGTGAYEQY
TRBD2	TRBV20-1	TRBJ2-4	SAAGGGEKRDIQY
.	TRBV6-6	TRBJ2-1	ATLYNEQF
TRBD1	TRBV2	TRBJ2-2	ASTYSRTGPNTGELF
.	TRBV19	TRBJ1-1	ASRRPYNTEAF
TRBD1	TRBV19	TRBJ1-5	ANSRGGFHQPQH
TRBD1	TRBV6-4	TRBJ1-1	ARRDRGPDYTEAF
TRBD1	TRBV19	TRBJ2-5	ASSISGQGPHGETQY
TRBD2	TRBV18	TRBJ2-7	ASSPGQGLAGEEQY
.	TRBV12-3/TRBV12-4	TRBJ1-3	ASSFITGAHSGNTIY
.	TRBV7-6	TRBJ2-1	ASSLVLVVDEQF
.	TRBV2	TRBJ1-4	ASSAPRTNEKLF
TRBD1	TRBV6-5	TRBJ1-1	ASTWRQGNTEAF
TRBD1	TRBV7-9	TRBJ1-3	ASSSSRDRVGRIGNTIY
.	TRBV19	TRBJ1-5	ASNFLARGQPQH
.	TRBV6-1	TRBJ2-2	ASSPAVSGGELF
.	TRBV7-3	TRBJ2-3	ASSLIMADTQY
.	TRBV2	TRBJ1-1	ASSDFAIEAF
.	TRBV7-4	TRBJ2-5	ASSPLGLLGETQY
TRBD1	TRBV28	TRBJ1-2	ASSSMWTGDYGYT
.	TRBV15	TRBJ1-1	ATNSAGDTEAF
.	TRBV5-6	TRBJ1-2	ASSPRYGRESYGYT
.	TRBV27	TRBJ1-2	ASSVGQRHYGYT
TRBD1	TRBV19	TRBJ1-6	ASTGQGGSPLH
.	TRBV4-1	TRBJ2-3	ASSQDDLLLAQY
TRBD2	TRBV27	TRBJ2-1	ASSLDPSGGNYNEQF
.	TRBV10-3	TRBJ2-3	AIGQGTSTDTQY
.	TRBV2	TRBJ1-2	ASDTGRLTNYGYT
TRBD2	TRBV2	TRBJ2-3	ATGPGGAGGTDTQY